This entry is about one TCR beta chain. The antigen is unknown. The data belong to a study of shared clonotypes between healthy human individuals. The repertoire was sequenced with immunoSEQ multiplex PCR; TCRdb's copy has only in-frame clones and lacks some. The repertoire holds about 380,000 clones, with roughly 96% as singletons. Study-level results: Clonotype sharing among the donors was expected to vary with sequencing depth.

From germline, CDR1 is MNHEY and CDR2 SVGAGI. The V gene lost 0 bases and the J gene lost 4 bases, with 10 bases spanning the gap. This CDR3 region has 15 residues. What was sequenced was memory CD8+ T cells sorted from blood. Stated subset: CD45RO+ cells pooled with CCR7-negative TemRA cells. The receptor comes from a man between 25 and 39 years old in good health. V usage is TRBV6-5 and J usage is TRBJ1-5; D may be TRBD1 (5 bases). CDR3: CASSYSPQGNQPQHF. The CDR3 DNA reads as TGTGCCAGCAGTTACTCCCCCCAGGGAAATCAGCCCCAGCATTTT.